A single sample gave rise to the 18 T cell receptor beta chains below, sequenced in a study of Graves' ophthalmopathy and Graves' hyperthyroidism. Amplified material comprised TCR beta CDR3 regions derived from RNA transcripts. The authors performed first-round RT-PCR with HTBI primers and then a second-round multiplex PCR. In TCRdb, the multiplex PCR reads were re-called with MiXCR into one record per CDR3 protein. The top ten hold more than 9.5% of the sample, which has some 1.1 million distinct CDR3 sequences, less than 45% seen once. Sequenced input: peripheral blood or thyroid tissue (not recorded which). The receptors shown here come from an adult man with Graves' hyperthyroidism.

This clonotype was counted at least ten times. The chain links TRBV19 to TRBJ1-2; 7 bases align to TRBD1. The V segment lost 6 bases and the J segment 4 bases; nucleotides outside the gene matches: 5. Germline CDR1 reads LNHDA; CDR2 reads SQIVND (reference sequence). The CDR3 sequence is 13 residues long. Here the CDR3 reads CASSLTGPYGYTF. Here the CDR3 DNA reads TGTGCCAGTAGCCTGACAGGGCCCTATGGCTACACCTTC.

This clonotype was seen only a few times. The chain has TRBV5-1 and TRBJ2-7, with TRBD1 matching 7 bases. The trim removed 5 bases at V and 3 bases at J, leaving 11 bases unmatched. The length of the CDR3 is 15 residues. Germline lookup yields CDR1 SGHRS and CDR2 YFSETQ. The CDR3 DNA follows: TGCGCCAGCAGTCGGCTCGGGACAGATATCTACGAGCAGTACTTC. It encodes CASSRLGTDIYEQYF.

The sample holds many counts of this clonotype. DNA for the CDR3: TGCAGCGTTGGGGGGCGCCGGGACAGGTCGTCCTACGAGCAGTACTTC. Protein sequence: CSVGGRRDRSSYEQYF. The chain joins TRBV29-1 to TRBJ2-7, with 8 bases lining up with TRBD1. With 4 bases clipped from V and 1 base from J, the junction kept 12 bases outside the gene matches. Germline assignment: CDR1 SQVTM and CDR2 ANQGSEA. CDR3 size: 16 residues.

This rearrangement joins TRBV29-1 to TRBJ2-7, with D tentatively TRBD2 (7 bases). Germline V gene sequence: CDR1 SQVTM, CDR2 ANQGSEA. This CDR3 is built from 12 residues. The CDR3 region has the DNA TGCAGGTGGAGGGGGGGCGCCTACGAGCAGTACTTC. Translating gives CRWRGGAYEQYF.

On this clonotype itself: Germline is not matched at one junction end, which may reflect a read error. This chain links TRBV10-3 with TRBJ2-5; the D gene is possibly TRBD1 (6 bases). CDR3 size: 15 residues. CDR1 and CDR2 (germline): ENHRY, SYGVKD. The CDR3 DNA reads TGTGCCAGCAGTATGGGGGACAAACGCGGTTCGACCCAGTACTTC. Residues: CASSMGDKRGSTQYF.

This clonotype was seen many times. The V and J genes are TRBV10-3 and TRBJ2-5, with 13 bases fitting TRBD2. The ends lost 6 bases at V and 2 bases at J; junction bases unmatched: 6. Germline CDR1 reads ENHRY; CDR2 reads SYGVKD. The CDR3 covers 16 residues. CDR3 protein: CAISVTSGRGQETQYF. CDR3 nucleotides: TGTGCCATCAGCGTAACTAGCGGGAGGGGGCAAGAGACCCAGTACTTC.

A note on this clonotype: A much larger clone lies a single base off, so this may be a read error. The rearrangement links TRBV29-1 to TRBJ1-2; D remains unclear. The CDR3 sequence is 12 residues long. V lost 2 bases and J 6 bases, leaving 10 bases between the germline ends. CDR1 is SQVTM, CDR2 ANQGSEA, per germline. The chain's CDR3 is CSVEYKVDGYTF. The CDR3 nucleotides are TGCAGCGTTGAATATAAAGTGGATGGCTACACCTTC.

This clonotype appeared many times. The V call is TRBV5-1, the J call TRBJ2-5; unclear D gene. The CDR3 is 16 residues long. V lost 1 base, J lost 5 bases, and 18 bases lay in between. In germline, CDR1 is SGHRS, CDR2 YFSETQ. The CDR3 DNA reads TGCGCCAGCAGCTTGAGGGTCGCTCACCTCGGGGAGACCCAGTACTTC. Translated: CASSLRVAHLGETQYF.

This clonotype turned up a few times. The V and J genes are TRBV4-2 and TRBJ2-5; D call uncertain. CDR1 and CDR2 (germline): LGHNA, YNFKEQ. Trimming removed 1 base from V and 3 bases from J, with 15 bases in between. The CDR3 is made up of 16 amino acids. This chain's CDR3 is CASSQGPAPPEETQYF. The CDR3 DNA is TGTGCCAGCAGCCAAGGGCCCGCCCCTCCCGAAGAGACCCAGTACTTC.

In its sample, this clonotype was seen many times. The chain combines TRBV20-1 with TRBJ2-5; D call uncertain. The V gene's germline CDR1 is DFQATT and CDR2 SNEGSKA (reference sequence). The CDR3 is 14 residues long. V lost 5 bases, J lost 2 bases, and 15 bases lay in between. The CDR3: CSALSTQSQETQYF. The CDR3, as DNA: TGCAGTGCTCTCAGCACTCAGTCACAAGAGACCCAGTACTTC.

The chain has TRBV29-1 and TRBJ1-1; D might be TRBD1 (6 bases). V lost 8 bases and J lost 4, with 20 bases in between. CDR1 SQVTM and CDR2 ANQGSEA come from the germline V gene. CDR3 length: 14 residues. CDR3 DNA: TGCAGCAGCACCATCAGGGGCGTGGGCACTGAAGCTTTCTTT. Its translation: CSSTIRGVGTEAFF.

The chain recombines TRBV10-3 with TRBJ2-7; D is uncertain. Germline values: CDR1 ENHRY, CDR2 SYGVKD. V dropped 5 bases and J dropped 6 bases, with 14 bases sitting between them. This CDR3 has 13 residues. In DNA form, the CDR3 reads TGTGCCATCAGTTACTCGATTTCCGTCGAGCAGTACTTC. It codes for CAISYSISVEQYF.

The chain uses TRBV29-1 and TRBJ1-1; D ambiguous. V was shortened by 0 bases and J by 5 bases, with 4 bases between the two germline ends. This CDR3 has 11 residues. Germline lookup yields CDR1 SQVTM and CDR2 ANQGSEA. The CDR3 DNA sequence: TGCAGCGTTGAAGAGGGGACTGAAGCTTTCTTT. This gives the protein CSVEEGTEAFF. The full variable domain, in which reference TRBV29-1 and TRBJ1-1 provide the parts outside the CDR3, is SAVISQKPSRDICQRGTSLTIQCQVDSQVTMMFWYRQQPGQSLTLIATANQGSEATYESGFVIDKFPISRPNLTFSTLTVSNMSPEDSSIYLCSVEEGTEAFFGQGTRLTVV.

Remarks on this clonotype: Possible read error: a much larger clone is one base away. The CDR3 nucleotides read TGCGCCAGCAGTCGGACAGAGGTTGGTTCACCCCTCCACTTT. Encoded protein: CASSRTEVGSPLHF. This chain uses TRBV10-2 with TRBJ1-6; D may be TRBD1 (6 bases). The CDR3 is 14 amino acids. Deletions cut 5 bases from V and 9 bases from J, with 14 bases between. Germline V CDR1 and CDR2: WSHSY, SAAADI.

Worth noting for this clonotype: A much larger clone is a single base away; this may be a read error. V usage is TRBV5-5 and J usage is TRBJ1-2; weak D call: TRBD1 (6 bases). There are 14 residues in the CDR3. Germline values: CDR1 SGHKS, CDR2 YYEKEE (reference sequence). CDR3 DNA: TGTGCCAGCAGCTTATCGGACAGTAACTATAGCTACACCTTC. Amino acid sequence: CASSLSDSNYSYTF.

V usage is TRBV10-2 and J usage is TRBJ2-7; 8 bases match TRBD1. With 8 bases clipped from V and 6 bases from J, the junction kept 15 bases outside the gene matches. The germline V gene encodes CDR1 WSHSY and CDR2 SAAADI. The CDR3 spans 15 residues. Here the CDR3 reads CASVAPGQVVGEQYF. CDR3 DNA: TGCGCCAGCGTTGCCCCGGGACAGGTAGTCGGCGAGCAGTACTTC.

The V gene is TRBV11-2, the J gene TRBJ2-2; TRBD1 is a possible D gene (5 bases). The ends were cut back, 1 base at V and 6 bases at J, with 21 bases in the middle. CDR1 is SGHAT, CDR2 FQNNGV, per germline. This CDR3 contains 18 residues. The CDR3 sequence is CASSLGRVGSRLPGELFF. CDR3 in DNA: TGTGCCAGCAGCTTAGGCAGGGTCGGGTCCCGGCTCCCCGGGGAGCTGTTTTTT.

The sample holds one count of this clonotype. This may come from a read error, since a much larger clone is one base off. V is TRBV5-4 and J is TRBJ2-7; D ambiguous. The germline V gene encodes CDR1 SGHNT and CDR2 YYREEE (reference sequence). There are 13 residues in the CDR3. V shed 0 bases and J shed 5 bases, with 9 bases lying between them. CDR3 nucleotides: TGTGCCAGCAGCTTGGGGTCAGTCCACGAGCAGTACTTC. Translation: CASSLGSVHEQYF.